This T cell receptor (beta chain) was profiled in a study of cytomegalovirus exposure and HLA in healthy donors. CDR3 size: 13 residues. Germline loops: CDR1 LNHDA, CDR2 SQIVND (reference sequence). The ends lost 5 bases at V and 5 bases at J; junction bases unmatched: 4. In the PCR, 60 Vbeta and 13 Jbeta primers were used. Clones were read by immunoSEQ multiplex PCR, and TCRdb kept only the in-frame ones, dropping some. The data contain approximately 170,000 clones, approximately 77% of them singletons. The donors comprised healthy bone marrow donors. The source material was PBMCs. The receptor's source is a male donor in good health and CMV-seronegative. The rearrangement uses TRBV19 and TRBJ1-1; 8 bases match TRBD1. The chain's CDR3 is CASSPRGRTEAFF. CDR3 coding DNA: TGTGCCAGTAGTCCCAGGGGGCGAACTGAAGCTTTCTTT.